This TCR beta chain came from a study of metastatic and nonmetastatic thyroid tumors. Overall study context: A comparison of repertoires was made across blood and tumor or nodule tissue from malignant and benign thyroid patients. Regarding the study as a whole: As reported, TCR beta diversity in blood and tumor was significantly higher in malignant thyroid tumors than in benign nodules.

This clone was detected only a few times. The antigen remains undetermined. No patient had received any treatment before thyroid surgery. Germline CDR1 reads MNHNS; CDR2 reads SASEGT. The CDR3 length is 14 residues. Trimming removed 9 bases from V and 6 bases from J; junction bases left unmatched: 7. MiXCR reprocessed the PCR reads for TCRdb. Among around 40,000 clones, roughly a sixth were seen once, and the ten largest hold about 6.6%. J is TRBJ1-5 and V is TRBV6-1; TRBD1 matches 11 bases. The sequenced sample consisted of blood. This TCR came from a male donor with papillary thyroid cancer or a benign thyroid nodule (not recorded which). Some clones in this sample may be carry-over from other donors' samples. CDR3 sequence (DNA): TGTGCCAGTTCCGGGACAGGGGGTCGTCAGCCCCAGCATTTT. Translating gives CASSGTGGRQPQHF.